Each of the 8 T cell receptor beta chains below was sequenced from the same sample in a study of blood T cell repertoires in COVID-19. Sequenced by immunoSEQ multiplex PCR; TCRdb stores in-frame clones only, minus some. The data hold approximately 53,000 clones, with 83% observed a single time. Sequencing input: peripheral blood. Receptors were obtained from a man aged 35 to 55 with acute or convalescent COVID-19.

The chain employs TRBV10-2 and TRBJ2-1; 9 nucleotides line up with TRBD1. Germline-derived CDR1 and CDR2 are WSHSY and SAAADI. V trimming: 9 bases; J trimming: 5 bases; junction bases outside the gene matches: 5. The CDR3 is 13 amino acids. CDR3 in amino acids: CASAGTGHNEQFF. The CDR3 DNA follows: TGCGCCAGTGCCGGGACAGGGCACAATGAGCAGTTCTTC.

The rearrangement joins TRBV6-5 to TRBJ1-5, with a weak D call TRBD1 (5 bases). The CDR3 spans 11 residues. Germline-derived CDR1 and CDR2 are MNHEY and SVGAGI. Trimming removed 8 bases from V and 13 bases from J, with 15 bases in between. CDR3 DNA: TGTGCCAGCGGCGCAGGGTATTCTCAGCATTTT. This sequence encodes CASGAGYSQHF.

The gene calls are TRBV19 and TRBJ1-5; D call uncertain. The CDR3 has 15 amino acids. V was cut by 5 bases and J by 6 bases, with 17 bases left in between. From germline, CDR1 is LNHDA and CDR2 SQIVND (reference sequence). The CDR3 coding sequence is TGTGCCAGTAGTCCCGTAGGATTTTCGGGTCAGCCCCAGCATTTT. It specifies CASSPVGFSGQPQHF.

This clone was seen a handful of times. The chain links TRBV11-2 to TRBJ2-2, with a possible D match to TRBD2 (5 bases). The CDR3 consists of 16 residues. CDR1 and CDR2 (germline): SGHAT, FQNNGV. Trimming took off 6 bases at V and 1 base at J, with 15 bases between the two ends. The CDR3 spells CASRLLQEGNTGELFF. The CDR3 DNA is TGTGCCAGCAGGTTACTCCAAGAGGGGAACACCGGGGAGCTGTTTTTT.

DNA for the CDR3: TGTGCCAGCAGCTTTAGGACACTTGCAACTAATGAAAAACTGTTTTTT. Translating gives CASSFRTLATNEKLFF. V gene TRBV5-6 combines with J gene TRBJ1-4; D is possibly TRBD1 (5 bases). CDR1 is SGHDT, CDR2 YYEEEE, per germline. The CDR3 is 16 residues long. With 2 bases removed from V and 0 bases from J, the gap between germline ends came to 11 bases. The entire variable domain, with the rest obtained from reference TRBV5-6 and TRBJ1-4, is as follows: DAGVTQSPTHLIKTRGQQVTLRCSPKSGHDTVSWYQQALGQGPQFIFQYYEEEERQRGNFPDRFSGHQFPNYSSELNVNALLLGDSALYLCASSFRTLATNEKLFFGSGTQLSVL.

The V call is TRBV15, the J call TRBJ1-6; TRBD1 matches at 11 bases. The CDR3 runs 17 residues. Germline loops: CDR1 LNHNV, CDR2 YYDKDF (reference sequence). The ends lost 1 base at V and 6 bases at J; junction bases unmatched: 5. The CDR3 region is CATSRGPGQGVNSPLHF. DNA of the CDR3: TGTGCCACCAGCAGAGGTCCGGGACAGGGGGTTAATTCACCCCTCCACTTT. Complete variable domain (other parts from reference TRBV15 and TRBJ1-6): DAMVIQNPRYQVTQFGKPVTLSCSQTLNHNVMYWYQQKSSQAPKLLFHYYDKDFNNEADTPDNFQSRRPNTSFCFLDIRSPGLGDTAMYLCATSRGPGQGVNSPLHFGNGTRLTVT.

The rearrangement uses TRBV7-6 and TRBJ2-5; 11 nucleotides align to TRBD1. The germline V gene has CDR1 SGHVS and CDR2 FNYEAQ. CDR3 length: 18 residues. V shed 5 bases, J shed 3 bases, and the junction held 14 bases outside the gene matches. The CDR3 here is CASSTIAGTGGSKETQYF. The CDR3 DNA reads TGTGCCAGCAGCACCATCGCTGGGACAGGGGGTTCGAAAGAGACCCAGTACTTC.

This chain joins TRBV14 and TRBJ2-6, with 7 nucleotides matching TRBD1. CDR1 and CDR2 from the germline V gene are SGHDN and FVKESK. After removal of 0 bases from V and 5 bases from J, the junction contained 1 base not matched to a gene. This CDR3 region has 15 residues. The CDR3 DNA is TGTGCCAGCAGCCAAGAGACAGGGTGGGCCAACGTCCTGACTTTC. Translation gives CASSQETGWANVLTF.